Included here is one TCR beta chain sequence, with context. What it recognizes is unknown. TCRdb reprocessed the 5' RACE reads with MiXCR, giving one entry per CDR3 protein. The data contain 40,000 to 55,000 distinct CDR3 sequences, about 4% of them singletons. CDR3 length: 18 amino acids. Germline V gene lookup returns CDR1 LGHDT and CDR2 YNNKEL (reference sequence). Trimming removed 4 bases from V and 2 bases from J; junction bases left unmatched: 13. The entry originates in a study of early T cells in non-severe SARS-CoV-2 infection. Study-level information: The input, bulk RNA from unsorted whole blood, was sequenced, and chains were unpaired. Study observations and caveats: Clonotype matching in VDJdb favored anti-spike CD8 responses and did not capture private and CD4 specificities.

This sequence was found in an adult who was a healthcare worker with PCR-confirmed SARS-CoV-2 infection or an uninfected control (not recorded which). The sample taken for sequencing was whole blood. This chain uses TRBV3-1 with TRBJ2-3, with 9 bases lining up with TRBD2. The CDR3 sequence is CASSPGASGTVFTDTQYF. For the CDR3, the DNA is TGTGCCAGCAGCCCAGGGGCTAGCGGGACGGTTTTCACAGATACGCAGTATTTT.